The TCR beta chain under discussion was sequenced for a study of early T cells in non-severe SARS-CoV-2 infection. Study context: The authors sequenced bulk RNA from unsorted whole blood, leaving chains unpaired.

This clonotype was seen ten or more times. This CDR3 is built from 16 residues. V was clipped by 6 bases and J by 2 bases; unmatched bases: 9. Germline CDR1 SGHVS, CDR2 FNYEAQ. cDNA molecules, individually, were tagged with unique molecular identifiers. TCRdb reprocessed the 5' RACE reads via MiXCR and lists one record per CDR3 protein. The repertoire consists of about 35,000 distinct CDR3 sequences, with around 4% occurring once and the leading ten covering around 5.6%. The chain is built from TRBV7-6 and TRBJ2-5; 10 nucleotides align to TRBD2. The specimen sequenced was whole blood. The TCR originated in an adult who was a healthcare worker with PCR-confirmed SARS-CoV-2 infection or an uninfected control (not recorded which). The CDR3 coding sequence is TGTGCCAGCAGAAGGGTACTAGCGGGAATACAAGAGACCCAGTACTTC. Translating it yields CASRRVLAGIQETQYF.